This T cell receptor (beta chain) was recovered during a study of cytomegalovirus exposure and HLA in healthy donors. With 60 Vbeta and 13 Jbeta primers, the PCR was carried out. Produced via immunoSEQ multiplex PCR; TCRdb's table is partial and in-frame only. This sample's table reports about 160,000 clones. This receptor was obtained from a man under 40 in good health and CMV-seronegative. The sequencing input was PBMCs.

The CDR3 region has the DNA TGTGCCAGCAGTTCCCAGGGTTCCGCGAACACCGGGGAGCTGTTTTTT. This translates into CASSSQGSANTGELFF. V is TRBV2 and J is TRBJ2-2, with D tentatively TRBD1 (5 bases). This CDR3 contains 16 residues. Per germline, CDR1 SNHLY and CDR2 FYNNEI. With 5 bases removed from V and 0 bases from J, the gap between germline ends came to 13 bases.